This entry features one TCR beta chain sequence. What it binds is not known. This record belongs to a study of cytomegalovirus exposure and HLA in healthy donors. General observations from the study: In most subjects, TCR beta sequences reportedly gave accurate predictions of HLA-A and HLA-B alleles. With DRB1 most and HLA-C fewest, TCR association rates differed between HLA loci in a later analysis. Sequencing depth roughly uniform across donors was assumed in presence/absence analyses. A cluster of highly shared sequence variants was likely a sequencing artifact.

V trimming: 1 base; J trimming: 5 bases; junction bases outside the gene matches: 2. Germline CDR1 SGDLS, CDR2 YYNGEE. The CDR3 covers 14 residues. Primers: 60 Vbeta forward and 13 Jbeta reverse. Data came from immunoSEQ multiplex PCR; TCRdb stores just in-frame clones and leaves some out. Of under 150,000 clones listed, 85% to 90% are singletons. This receptor was taken from a woman aged 30 to 39 in good health and CMV-seronegative. The V call is TRBV9, the J call TRBJ2-3; 9 bases match TRBD2. Specimen: PBMCs. For the CDR3, the DNA is TGTGCCAGCAGCGTATTAGCGGGAGTAGATACGCAGTATTTT. It yields the protein CASSVLAGVDTQYF.